A selection of T cell receptor beta chains follows, all from one sample in a study of stem cell transplantation in POMP-related autoinflammatory disease. Using immunoSEQ multiplex PCR, the repertoire was profiled, and TCRdb retains in-frame clones only, with some absent. The sample holds some 69,000 clones; roughly 88% are singletons and the top ten take about 0.66%. This material consisted of CD4+ T cells from PBMCs, taken after stem cell transplantation. The source is a human patient with POMP-related autoinflammation and immune dysregulation (PRAID). Some T cells may be provided by the graft donor. Each CDR3 is given with its conserved first and last residue. D genes are given only for firm matches. The size entry is marked missing in some rows and otherwise reads once, few, many or a size class.

v_call: TRBV5-1
d_call: TRBD1
clone_size: NA
j_call: TRBJ2-1
cdr3_nt: TGCGCCAGCAGCCTTAGACAGGGTAGCAATGAGCAGTTCTTC
cdr3_aa: CASSLRQGSNEQFF

v_call: TRBV6-4
d_call: TRBD1
clone_size: NA
j_call: TRBJ2-7
cdr3_nt: TGTGCCAGCCCCGGAAAAAAACAGGGGTGGAACGAGCAGTACTTC
cdr3_aa: CASPGKKQGWNEQYF

v_call: TRBV28
d_call: TRBD1
clone_size: NA
j_call: TRBJ1-5
cdr3_nt: TGTGCCAGCAGATCTCCGACAGGGTGGGATCAGCCCCAGCATTTT
cdr3_aa: CASRSPTGWDQPQHF

v_call: TRBV28
d_call: TRBD1
clone_size: NA
j_call: TRBJ1-1
cdr3_nt: TGTGCCAGCAGTCCGGGGGCCGGGACAGGGGGCGCTGAAGCTTTCTTT
cdr3_aa: CASSPGAGTGGAEAFF

v_call: TRBV6-5
d_call: TRBD1
clone_size: NA
j_call: TRBJ2-3
cdr3_nt: TGTGCCAGCAGGCCTCCGGGACAGGAGTTGGGTGCGCAGTATTTT
cdr3_aa: CASRPPGQELGAQYF

v_call: TRBV2
d_call: TRBD1
clone_size: NA
j_call: TRBJ1-2
cdr3_nt: TGTGCCAGCAGTGTGCCCCAGACAGGGTTGGGCTACACCTTC
cdr3_aa: CASSVPQTGLGYTF

v_call: TRBV9
d_call: TRBD2
clone_size: NA
j_call: TRBJ2-3
cdr3_nt: TGTGCCAGCAGCGTAGATATAGCGGGAGTAATAGATACGCAGTATTTT
cdr3_aa: CASSVDIAGVIDTQYF

v_call: TRBV9
d_call: TRBD2
clone_size: NA
j_call: TRBJ2-3
cdr3_nt: TGTGCCAGCAGGCCCCGACTAGCGGGGGGTTGGGGAGATACGCAGTATTTT
cdr3_aa: CASRPRLAGGWGDTQYF

v_call: TRBV6-5
d_call: NA
clone_size: NA
j_call: TRBJ2-1
cdr3_nt: TGTGCCAGCAGTTACAATGGTGAGCAGTTCTTC
cdr3_aa: CASSYNGEQFF

v_call: TRBV4-2
d_call: NA
clone_size: NA
j_call: TRBJ2-2
cdr3_nt: TGTGCCAGCAGCCCTACAGGGGGAGGGACCGGGGAGCTGTTTTTT
cdr3_aa: CASSPTGGGTGELFF

v_call: TRBV30
d_call: NA
clone_size: medium-sized
j_call: TRBJ1-6
cdr3_nt: TGTGCCTGGAGTGTCTTCCACATGGGGAATTCACCCCTCCACTTT
cdr3_aa: CAWSVFHMGNSPLHF

v_call: TRBV6-1
d_call: NA
clone_size: NA
j_call: TRBJ1-6
cdr3_nt: TGTGCCAGCAGTGAAGAGGACAGAACCATTTCACCCCTCCACTTT
cdr3_aa: CASSEEDRTISPLHF

v_call: TRBV28
d_call: TRBD1
clone_size: NA
j_call: TRBJ1-6
cdr3_nt: TGTGCCAGCAACCGAAAGACAGGGATCTATAATTCACCCCTCCACTTT
cdr3_aa: CASNRKTGIYNSPLHF

v_call: TRBV13
d_call: NA
clone_size: NA
j_call: TRBJ2-2
cdr3_nt: TGTGCCAGCAGCTTATCCCGTCTCAAGGGGACCGGGGAGCTGTTTTTT
cdr3_aa: CASSLSRLKGTGELFF

v_call: TRBV19
d_call: TRBD2
clone_size: NA
j_call: TRBJ2-1
cdr3_nt: TGTGCCAGTAGTATGTACCGACTAGCGGGAGGCAATGAGCAGTTCTTC
cdr3_aa: CASSMYRLAGGNEQFF

v_call: TRBV19
d_call: NA
clone_size: once
j_call: TRBJ1-4
cdr3_nt: TGTGCCAGTAGTCCGACGACGATAAGAGAAAAACTGTTTTTT
cdr3_aa: CASSPTTIREKLFF

v_call: TRBV19
d_call: NA
clone_size: NA
j_call: TRBJ1-5
cdr3_nt: TGTGCCAGTAGTATTCTTGAGACAGGCGGCAATCAGCCCCAGCATTTT
cdr3_aa: CASSILETGGNQPQHF

v_call: TRBV14
d_call: TRBD2
clone_size: NA
j_call: TRBJ2-7
cdr3_nt: TGTGCCAGCAGCCAAACCGGGACTAGCGGGAGGAGGGAGCAGTACTTC
cdr3_aa: CASSQTGTSGRREQYF

v_call: TRBV5-4
d_call: TRBD2
clone_size: NA
j_call: TRBJ2-5
cdr3_nt: TGTGCCAGCAGCTTCGGACTAGCGGGAGGAGAGACCCAGTACTTC
cdr3_aa: CASSFGLAGGETQYF

v_call: TRBV5-1
d_call: NA
clone_size: NA
j_call: TRBJ1-1
cdr3_nt: TGCGCCAGCAGCGAACAGGGTTTGTCTGAAGCTTTCTTT
cdr3_aa: CASSEQGLSEAFF

v_call: TRBV25-1
d_call: TRBD2
clone_size: NA
j_call: TRBJ2-5
cdr3_nt: TGTGCCAGCAGTGAATATGCGGGACTAGGGGTCTACAGGGAGACCCAGTACTTC
cdr3_aa: CASSEYAGLGVYRETQYF

v_call: TRBV6-2/TRBV6-3
d_call: NA
clone_size: NA
j_call: TRBJ2-1
cdr3_nt: TGTGCCAGCAGTCGTCCCCGTGGGCGGAACTCCTACAATGAGCAGTTCTTC
cdr3_aa: CASSRPRGRNSYNEQFF

v_call: TRBV27
d_call: TRBD2
clone_size: once
j_call: TRBJ2-3
cdr3_nt: TGTGCCAGCAGTCCCAGACTAGCGGTCCTCACAGATACGCAGTATTTT
cdr3_aa: CASSPRLAVLTDTQYF

v_call: TRBV6-5
d_call: NA
clone_size: NA
j_call: TRBJ1-2
cdr3_nt: TGTGCCAGCAGGACACAAGTTTCGGGCGGCTACACCTTC
cdr3_aa: CASRTQVSGGYTF

v_call: TRBV4-1
d_call: TRBD2
clone_size: NA
j_call: TRBJ2-5
cdr3_nt: TGCGCCAGCAGCCAAGGCTCTAATAGCGGGAGGGCGGAGACCCAGTACTTC
cdr3_aa: CASSQGSNSGRAETQYF

v_call: TRBV28
d_call: TRBD1
clone_size: NA
j_call: TRBJ1-2
cdr3_nt: TGTGCCAGCAGCCTCAGGGGGTCCTATGGCTACACCTTC
cdr3_aa: CASSLRGSYGYTF

v_call: TRBV12-5
d_call: TRBD1
clone_size: NA
j_call: TRBJ1-1
cdr3_nt: TGTGCTAGTGGTTTTGTCGGGACAGGGGGCTTGATGAACACTGAAGCTTTCTTT
cdr3_aa: CASGFVGTGGLMNTEAFF

v_call: TRBV19
d_call: NA
clone_size: NA
j_call: TRBJ1-6
cdr3_nt: TGTGCCAGTGCGGGGGATACGGGGACCTATAATTCACCCCTCCACTTT
cdr3_aa: CASAGDTGTYNSPLHF

v_call: TRBV5-5
d_call: TRBD1
clone_size: NA
j_call: TRBJ1-5
cdr3_nt: TGTGCCAGCAGCTGGAGGGACAGGGGGTTGGGTCAGCCCCAGCATTTT
cdr3_aa: CASSWRDRGLGQPQHF

v_call: TRBV5-6
d_call: TRBD1
clone_size: NA
j_call: TRBJ2-3
cdr3_nt: TGTGCCAGCAGCAACAGGGGATTCCCGCAGTATTTT
cdr3_aa: CASSNRGFPQYF

v_call: TRBV10-3
d_call: NA
clone_size: NA
j_call: TRBJ2-6
cdr3_nt: TGTGCCATCAGTGAGGGCCTCGGGGGGGCCAACGTCCTGACTTTC
cdr3_aa: CAISEGLGGANVLTF

v_call: TRBV27
d_call: TRBD2
clone_size: NA
j_call: TRBJ2-3
cdr3_nt: TGTGCCAGCAGTCGGACTAGACACACAGATACGCAGTATTTT
cdr3_aa: CASSRTRHTDTQYF

v_call: TRBV11-2
d_call: NA
clone_size: NA
j_call: TRBJ1-6
cdr3_nt: TGTGCCAGCAGCTTAGGATCCAGCTCCTATAATTCACCCCTCCACTTT
cdr3_aa: CASSLGSSSYNSPLHF

v_call: TRBV5-1
d_call: NA
clone_size: NA
j_call: TRBJ2-2
cdr3_nt: TGCGCCAGCAGCTCGGGCGGGGAGCTGTTTTTT
cdr3_aa: CASSSGGELFF

v_call: TRBV18
d_call: NA
clone_size: NA
j_call: TRBJ2-1
cdr3_nt: TGTGCCAGCTCCCCAATGAGGGATGAGCAGTTCTTC
cdr3_aa: CASSPMRDEQFF

v_call: TRBV9
d_call: NA
clone_size: NA
j_call: TRBJ2-1
cdr3_nt: TGTGCCAGCAGCCCCCCCACCGGGACCCTCAATGAGCAGTTCTTC
cdr3_aa: CASSPPTGTLNEQFF

v_call: TRBV5-1
d_call: TRBD1
clone_size: NA
j_call: TRBJ1-6
cdr3_nt: TGCGCCAGCAGCTTTTACTTGACAGGGGATAATTCACCCCTCCACTTT
cdr3_aa: CASSFYLTGDNSPLHF